This T cell receptor beta chain originates from a study of monozygotic twins with inflammatory bowel disease. There were roughly 3.5 ug of total RNA used for each TCR library. Template switching introduced UMIs that contain a 6-nucleotide sample barcode. TCRdb derives one entry per CDR3 protein from the 5' RACE reads, leaving out DNA. The specimen's table records 330,000 or so distinct CDR3 sequences. Whole-study results and caveats: A single strong IBD-associated signal or clonotype was not supported by the findings.

Notes on this clonotype: Its antigen is still unknown.

The germline gives CDR1 SGHRS, CDR2 YFSETQ. The CDR3 runs 19 residues. Sample: blood. The chain couples TRBV5-1 to TRBJ2-1; there is no DNA to check the TCRdb D call of TRBD2. The origin of this receptor is a human donor with ulcerative colitis or Crohn's disease, or a healthy co-twin of an affected twin (not recorded which). The CDR3: CASSPGQSGRMGSYNEQFF.